The 28 T cell receptor beta chains given below trace back to one sample, sequenced in a study of cytomegalovirus exposure and HLA in healthy donors. PCR involved 60 Vbeta and 13 Jbeta primers. Assay used: immunoSEQ multiplex PCR; TCRdb lists only in-frame clones, some missing. The sample shows approximately 130,000 clones, 70% to 85% of them seen only once. The sample taken for sequencing was PBMCs. The receptors were sampled from a boy aged 2 to 10 in good health and CMV-seronegative.

The V call is TRBV15, the J call TRBJ1-1, with D tentatively TRBD1 (5 bases). Germline values: CDR1 LNHNV, CDR2 YYDKDF (reference sequence). The CDR3 is made up of 14 amino acids. Trimming removed 0 bases at V and 5 bases at J, with 10 bases between. The CDR3 loop reads CATSRDPGGTEAFF. The CDR3 nucleotides read TGTGCCACCAGCAGAGATCCCGGGGGGACTGAAGCTTTCTTT.

This clone has more than one count but fewer than ten. The DNA of the CDR3 is TGTGCCAGCAGCGGCACTAGTACCCCTTACAATGAGCAGTTCTTC. This sequence encodes CASSGTSTPYNEQFF. The chain employs TRBV7-3 and TRBJ2-1, with D perhaps matching TRBD2 (5 bases). CDR3 length equals 15 residues. The germline V and J ends were trimmed by 5 bases and 4 bases, with 15 bases remaining between them. Germline-derived CDR1 and CDR2 are SGHTA and FQGTGA.

CDR3 loop: CAISESGSSYEQYV. The CDR3 nucleotides read TGTGCCATCAGTGAGTCCGGGAGCTCCTACGAGCAGTACGTC. The chain employs TRBV10-3 and TRBJ2-7, with D tentatively TRBD2 (6 bases). Germline CDR1 and CDR2: ENHRY and SYGVKD. Trimming cost V 0 bases and J 0 bases, with 6 bases left between them. The length of the CDR3 is 14 residues.

This clone came up once. The CDR3 DNA sequence: TGTGCCAGCAGCTTAGATAGGCTCGGGACAGGGAACACCGGGGAGCTGTTTTTT. Protein product: CASSLDRLGTGNTGELFF. The rearrangement links TRBV7-2 to TRBJ2-2; 8 bases agree with TRBD1. Germline V lookup: CDR1 SGHTA, CDR2 FQGNSA. V gave up 1 base and J gave up 1 base; unmatched junction bases: 8. This CDR3 is built from 18 residues.

The V call is TRBV6-6, the J call TRBJ2-7; D is possibly TRBD1 (6 bases). Germline-derived CDR1 and CDR2 are MNHNY and SVGAGI (reference sequence). Trimming removed 6 bases from V and 0 bases from J, with 18 bases in between. The length of the CDR3 is 16 residues. CDR3 sequence: CASSALDSSPSYEQYF. DNA for the CDR3: TGTGCCAGCAGCGCCCTGGACAGCTCGCCCTCCTACGAGCAGTACTTC.

V and J are TRBV27 and TRBJ1-5; D may be TRBD1 (6 bases). The CDR3 covers 14 residues. Germline values: CDR1 MNHEY, CDR2 SMNVEV (reference sequence). V was pared by 5 bases and J by 7 bases, with 15 bases between. The CDR3 DNA reads as TGTGCCAGCAGTCCCCGGACAGCTAAGCAGCCCCAGCATTTT. Its translation: CASSPRTAKQPQHF.

This clone has only one observation. V and J are TRBV7-9 and TRBJ1-1; D might be TRBD1 (5 bases). The CDR3 is made up of 13 amino acids. With 2 bases removed from V and 6 bases from J, the gap between germline ends came to 10 bases. The V gene's germline CDR1 is SEHNR and CDR2 FQNEAQ (reference sequence). The CDR3 is CASSLLAGSEAFF. Written as DNA, the CDR3 is TGTGCCAGCAGCTTATTGGCAGGGTCTGAAGCTTTCTTT.

This clone came up a few times. The chain links TRBV6-1 to TRBJ2-1; D uncertain. V was clipped by 3 bases and J by 3 bases, with 9 bases between them. There are 14 residues in the CDR3. Germline V gene sequence: CDR1 MNHNS, CDR2 SASEGT. CDR3: CASSESLDYNEQFF. In DNA, the CDR3 is TGTGCCAGCAGTGAGTCTTTAGACTACAATGAGCAGTTCTTC.

The chain recombines TRBV4-1 with TRBJ2-1; 11 bases fit TRBD1. This CDR3 has 15 residues. Germline values: CDR1 MGHRA, CDR2 YSYEKL. With V trimmed by 4 bases and J by 8 bases, 7 bases remained unmatched. The CDR3 nucleotides read TGCGCCAGCAGCCCCCGGACAGGGGGCTGGGATGAGCAGTTCTTC. Translating gives CASSPRTGGWDEQFF.

The CDR3 coding sequence is TGTGCCAGCAGTGAAGCTGCGGGAGGGCCGAATGAGCAGTTCTTC. Translated, it gives CASSEAAGGPNEQFF. This chain uses TRBV6-1 with TRBJ2-1; 9 positions agree with TRBD2. Unmatched junction bases numbered 4, after V lost 0 bases and J lost 7 bases. The CDR3 loop spans 15 amino acids. Germline-derived CDR1 and CDR2 are MNHNS and SASEGT.

This chain connects TRBV6-1 to TRBJ2-5; D gene uncertain. V gave up 2 bases and J gave up 4 bases, with 8 bases separating them. The CDR3 consists of 13 residues. Germline lookup yields CDR1 MNHNS and CDR2 SASEGT. As DNA, the CDR3 is TGTGCCAGCAGTGAACGTGACTCAGAGACCCAGTACTTC. This codes for CASSERDSETQYF.

The V call is TRBV9, the J call TRBJ2-5, with TRBD1 matching 8 bases. In germline, CDR1 is SGDLS, CDR2 YYNGEE. The CDR3 extends over 15 amino acids. V lost 4 bases and J lost 4; bases outside the gene matches: 9. CDR3 in DNA: TGTGCCAGCAGCCCATGGACAGGGCCAAGAGAGACCCAGTACTTC. This encodes CASSPWTGPRETQYF.

This clone was counted once. Distinct nucleotide sequences in the sample also encode this CDR3. The V call is TRBV6-1, the J call TRBJ2-3, with 7 bases that match TRBD1. Germline V gene lookup returns CDR1 MNHNS and CDR2 SASEGT. V lost 1 base to trimming and J lost 4 bases; unmatched junction nucleotides: 2. This CDR3 is built from 14 residues. As DNA, the CDR3 is TGTGCCAGCAGTGAAGGACAGGGAGCAGATACGCAGTATTTT. It codes for CASSEGQGADTQYF.

V is TRBV4-2 and J is TRBJ1-4; 10 bases line up with TRBD1. V shed 4 bases, J shed 8 bases, and the junction held 10 bases outside the gene matches. The CDR3 is made up of 16 amino acids. Germline V CDR1 and CDR2: LGHNA, YNFKEQ. CDR3 sequence reads: CASSPYSGTGEEKLFF. The DNA of the CDR3 is TGTGCCAGCAGCCCCTACTCCGGGACAGGGGAAGAAAAACTGTTTTTT.

The CDR3 here is CASSPGRGRFETQYF. The CDR3 nucleotides read TGTGCCAGCAGCCCGGGCAGGGGGCGCTTTGAGACCCAGTACTTC. The rearrangement joins TRBV6-1 to TRBJ2-5; 8 nucleotides align to TRBD1. The CDR3 loop spans 15 amino acids. With V trimmed by 6 bases and J by 5 bases, 11 bases remained unmatched. Germline loops: CDR1 MNHNS, CDR2 SASEGT.

Only one count was recorded for this clone. J is TRBJ1-6 and V is TRBV4-2; D is possibly TRBD1 (5 bases). V was trimmed by 5 bases and J by 7 bases, leaving 15 bases between them. This CDR3 contains 15 residues. The germline V gene has CDR1 LGHNA and CDR2 YNFKEQ. CDR3 sequence (DNA): TGTGCCAGCAGCTCCCGGACGGGGGGGAATTCACCCCTCCACTTT. Protein product: CASSSRTGGNSPLHF.

This rearrangement joins TRBV5-1 to TRBJ1-4, with a tentative D call TRBD1 (6 bases). Trimming took 0 bases from V and 4 from J, leaving 19 bases between them. Germline assignment: CDR1 SGHRS and CDR2 YFSETQ. The CDR3 contains 18 residues. CDR3 sequence: CASSLGWQGFAGNEKLFF. The CDR3 coding sequence is TGCGCCAGCAGCTTGGGTTGGCAGGGGTTCGCGGGTAATGAAAAACTGTTTTTT.

V and J are TRBV12-5 and TRBJ1-2; TRBD1 matches at 9 bases. Germline CDR1 is LGHNT and CDR2 is FRNRAP. Trimming cost V 1 base and J 8 bases; bases outside gene matches: 2. This CDR3 is 13 amino acids long. This CDR3 is CASGLDRGRGYTF. The CDR3 nucleotides are TGTGCTAGTGGTTTGGACAGGGGGCGCGGCTACACCTTC.

V is TRBV11-2 and J is TRBJ2-2, with a tentative D call TRBD1 (5 bases). CDR1 and CDR2 (germline): SGHAT, FQNNGV. V lost 2 bases to trimming and J lost 4 bases, with 14 bases between them. The CDR3 has 16 residues. The CDR3 DNA sequence: TGTGCCAGCAGCTTAACACAGGTCCAGGGCACCGGGGAGCTGTTTTTT. This translates into CASSLTQVQGTGELFF.

The genes are TRBV20-1 and TRBJ2-5; the D is unclear. The V end was cut by 5 bases, the J end by 11 bases, with 15 bases between. Germline V lookup: CDR1 DFQATT, CDR2 SNEGSKA (reference sequence). The CDR3 extends over 11 amino acids. The CDR3 here is CSAPFTLEQYF. CDR3 coding DNA: TGCAGTGCTCCGTTTACCTTGGAGCAGTACTTC.

This rearrangement joins TRBV11-2 to TRBJ1-2; tentatively, D is TRBD1 (6 bases). The length of the CDR3 is 15 residues. V was trimmed by 4 bases and J by 5 bases, leaving 17 bases between them. Looked up from germline, CDR1 is SGHAT and CDR2 is FQNNGV. The CDR3 DNA is TGTGCCAGCAGCTCCCGTCAGGGGAGCCCATATGGCTACACCTTC. As protein: CASSSRQGSPYGYTF.

The chain joins TRBV6-1 to TRBJ1-4, with a tentative D call TRBD1 (5 bases). The CDR3 is 14 amino acids. Per the germline V gene, CDR1 is MNHNS and CDR2 is SASEGT. Trimming removed 5 bases at V and 6 bases at J, with 13 bases between. Written as DNA, the CDR3 is TGTGCCAGCAGTCGCGGGACCATCGATGAAAAACTGTTTTTT. Protein sequence: CASSRGTIDEKLFF.

CDR3 in DNA: TGCAGTGCTAGAGATGGGAGTGGCTACACCTTC. It codes for CSARDGSGYTF. The chain joins TRBV20-1 to TRBJ1-2; D ambiguous. Trimming cost V 0 bases and J 7 bases, with 6 bases left between them. Germline CDR1 is DFQATT and CDR2 is SNEGSKA (reference sequence). This CDR3 has 11 amino acids.

This chain links TRBV19 with TRBJ1-4, with a tentative D call TRBD1 (5 bases). V was pared by 8 bases and J by 0 bases, with 13 bases between. This CDR3 spans 15 amino acids. Germline CDR1 reads LNHDA; CDR2 reads SQIVND (reference sequence). The CDR3 spells CASHPGLTTNEKLFF. CDR3 nucleotide sequence: TGTGCCAGTCACCCGGGACTGACAACTAATGAAAAACTGTTTTTT.

The chain recombines TRBV7-2 with TRBJ2-3, with a tentative D call TRBD2 (5 bases). This CDR3 spans 14 amino acids. Germline CDR1 is SGHTA and CDR2 is FQGNSA. V was cut by 3 bases and J by 3 bases, with 10 bases left in between. The CDR3 bases are TGTGCCAGCAGCTTGGGCGGGCCTACAGATACGCAGTATTTT. Residues: CASSLGGPTDTQYF.

This chain uses TRBV5-8 with TRBJ1-2, with TRBD1 as a possible D gene (5 bases). The germline CDR1 and CDR2 sequences are SGHTS and YDEGEE. CDR3 length: 14 residues. V was cut by 4 bases and J by 4 bases, with 14 bases left in between. CDR3 in amino acids: CASSGGGVTYGYTF. The CDR3 region has the DNA TGTGCCAGCAGCGGGGGGGGAGTAACCTATGGCTACACCTTC. Together with reference TRBV5-8 and TRBJ1-2, the CDR3 gives the full variable domain: EAGVTQSPTHLIKTRGQQATLRCSPISGHTSVYWYQQALGLGLQFLLWYDEGEERNRGNFPPRFSGRQFPNYSSELNVNALELEDSALYLCASSGGGVTYGYTFGSGTRLTVV.

The chain uses TRBV6-5 and TRBJ1-2; D not resolved. The V and J ends lost 0 bases and 7 bases respectively, with 12 bases between them. The CDR3 has 14 amino acids. Germline V lookup: CDR1 MNHEY, CDR2 SVGAGI. The CDR3 DNA reads TGTGCCAGCAGTTACTCGAGGCTTACAAGTGGCTACACCTTC. This sequence encodes CASSYSRLTSGYTF.

The chain has TRBV7-8 and TRBJ2-7; 7 positions match TRBD1. Per the germline V gene, CDR1 is SGHVS and CDR2 is FQNEAQ. The CDR3 consists of 18 residues. Trimming at V came to 4 bases and at J to 10 bases, leaving 25 bases not matched to a gene. Here the CDR3 reads CASSSRQPTGTATIGQYF. CDR3 DNA: TGTGCCAGCAGCTCCCGACAACCCACCGGGACAGCCACTATAGGACAGTACTTC.